The clone carrying this TCR beta chain turned up a few times. Its antigen is not identified. From 8.5 to 10 ml of fresh peripheral blood, PBMCs were isolated. The source of the sample is a study of T cells in Graves' hyperthyroidism and ophthalmopathy. General study results and limits: Patients with ophthalmopathy were separated from those with stable hyperthyroidism by a 13 V-J model. The model foresaw ophthalmopathy a median roughly 6.5 months prior to onset.

The TCR beta CDR3 regions underwent amplification using RNA transcripts as the source. When the TCR CDR3 underwent first-round RT-PCR, the HTBI primer set was used. TCRdb recomputed calls from the multiplex PCR reads with MiXCR, one row per CDR3 protein. The profile shows about 320,000 distinct CDR3 sequences, roughly 15% of them singletons. The receptor comes from a man aged 30-40 years with Graves' hyperthyroidism. The sequenced material came from blood.

CDR3 protein: CASSHRQRTNTGELFF. The CDR3 DNA is TGTGCCAGCAGTCATAGACAGAGAACGAACACCGGGGAGCTGTTTTTT. The V gene is TRBV11-2, the J gene TRBJ2-2, with a weak D call TRBD1 (5 bases). Trimming took 6 bases from V and 0 from J, leaving 14 bases between them. Germline V gene sequence: CDR1 SGHAT, CDR2 FQNNGV. The CDR3 totals 16 residues.